Each of the 12 T cell receptor beta chains below was sequenced from the same sample in a study of blood T cells in healthy people across ages. Primed by a sample-barcoded 5' primer and a J-beta primer mix, a second PCR proceeded for about 6 to 12 cycles. TCRdb reprocessed the 5' RACE reads via MiXCR and lists one record per CDR3 protein. The sample has just under 750,000 distinct CDR3 sequences, around a fifth seen once. The sequenced material came from blood. The receptors originated from a man between 65 and 85 years old in good health.

For the CDR3, the DNA is TGTGCCAGCACCTCAGGCGGGTATGGCTACACCTTC. Protein: CASTSGGYGYTF. J is TRBJ1-2 and V is TRBV28, with D hard to call. Trimming left V 7 bases short and J 5 bases short, with 11 bases between. This CDR3 has 12 amino acids. Germline CDR1 reads MDHEN; CDR2 reads SYDVKM.

The chain employs TRBV27 and TRBJ2-1; D might be TRBD2 (5 bases). Trimming pared 0 bases from V and 0 bases from J, leaving 9 bases between. The germline CDR1 and CDR2 sequences are MNHEY and SMNVEV (reference sequence). The CDR3 is 16 residues long. CDR3 DNA: TGTGCCAGCAGTTTATCTGTGGGAGACTCCTACAATGAGCAGTTCTTC. Translating it yields CASSLSVGDSYNEQFF.

This clonotype has more than one count but fewer than ten. The chain is built from TRBV7-2 and TRBJ1-1, with a tentative D call TRBD1 (5 bases). The V end lost 1 base, the J end lost 11 bases, and 23 bases lay between the germline ends. The germline gives CDR1 SGHTA, CDR2 FQGNSA. This CDR3 comprises 16 residues. The CDR3 nucleotides are TGTGCCAGCAGCTTAGAGCGGCACCGGGACCTCGGCGGTGCTTTCTTT. It specifies CASSLERHRDLGGAFF.

This clonotype occurred a few times. The chain links TRBV20-1 to TRBJ2-5; 11 bases are a match to TRBD2. J was trimmed by 1 base and V by 2 bases; bases with no gene match: 9. This CDR3 is 17 amino acids long. Germline V gives CDR1 DFQATT, CDR2 SNEGSKA (reference sequence). The CDR3 coding sequence is TGCAGTGCTAGACCCTGGCGACTAGCGGGGCTCCAAGAGACCCAGTACTTC. It codes for CSARPWRLAGLQETQYF.

V gene TRBV29-1 combines with J gene TRBJ2-3; 7 nucleotides line up with TRBD2. This CDR3 has 15 residues. Trimming at V came to 2 bases and at J to 0 bases, leaving 5 bases not matched to a gene. From germline, CDR1 is SQVTM and CDR2 ANQGSEA. This chain's CDR3 is CSVERGSGSTDTQYF. Written as DNA, the CDR3 is TGCAGCGTTGAAAGGGGTAGCGGGAGCACAGATACGCAGTATTTT.

The chain couples TRBV18 to TRBJ1-2, with D possibly being TRBD1 (6 bases). Germline loops: CDR1 KGHSH, CDR2 LQKENI. Trimming took 5 bases from V and 4 from J, leaving 11 bases between them. The CDR3 has 13 residues. The CDR3 reads CASSGLDSYGYTF. In DNA form, the CDR3 reads TGTGCCAGCTCAGGCTTGGACAGCTATGGCTACACCTTC. Using reference TRBV18 and TRBJ1-2 for the parts outside the CDR3, the full variable domain is NAGVMQNPRHLVRRRGQEARLRCSPMKGHSHVYWYRQLPEEGLKFMVYLQKENIIDESGMPKERFSAEFPKEGPSILRIQQVVRGDSAAYFCASSGLDSYGYTFGSGTRLTVV.

V is TRBV3-1 and J is TRBJ1-2; weak D call: TRBD1 (5 bases). Germline CDR1 is LGHDT and CDR2 is YNNKEL (reference sequence). Trimming took off 1 base at V and 8 bases at J, with 11 bases between the two ends. The CDR3 is 13 residues long. CDR3 region: CASSQARVGGYTF. CDR3 bases: TGTGCCAGCAGCCAAGCCAGGGTCGGCGGCTACACCTTC.

This clonotype was counted between two and nine times. This chain links TRBV6-6 with TRBJ1-1; 7 bases line up with TRBD1. CDR3 length: 15 amino acids. From germline, CDR1 is MNHNY and CDR2 SVGAGI (reference sequence). V dropped 5 bases and J dropped 4; count of bases not matched to a gene: 10. Here the CDR3 DNA reads TGTGCCAGCAGTCCCCGACAGGGAGGGGGCACTGAAGCTTTCTTT. This encodes CASSPRQGGGTEAFF.

V usage is TRBV20-1 and J usage is TRBJ2-5; D may be TRBD2 (6 bases). TRBJ2-7 matches the DNA end more closely, so the J call is doubtful. Per the germline V gene, CDR1 is DFQATT and CDR2 is SNEGSKA (reference sequence). This CDR3 is 13 amino acids long. CDR3 region: CSARGRGLYEQYF. CDR3 DNA: TGCAGTGCTAGAGGGAGGGGACTCTACGAGCAGTACTTC.

This clonotype was picked up many times. This chain links TRBV4-3 with TRBJ1-2; weak D call: TRBD1 (5 bases). Germline values: CDR1 LGHNA, CDR2 YSLEER. V lost 0 bases, J lost 9 bases, and 11 bases lay in between. The CDR3 covers 13 residues. The DNA of the CDR3 is TGCGCCAGCAGCCAAGATAAAGGGGCGCGCTACACCTTC. Translated, it gives CASSQDKGARYTF.

There are a few counts of this clonotype. The V gene is TRBV20-1, the J gene TRBJ2-1; weak D call: TRBD2 (6 bases). CDR3 length equals 18 residues. Trimming took off 6 bases at V and 8 bases at J, with 32 bases between the two ends. The germline V gene encodes CDR1 DFQATT and CDR2 SNEGSKA (reference sequence). Here the CDR3 DNA reads TGCAGTGCCATCGACCAGACTAGTAGGGACCCTTGGGGTGATGAGCAGTTCTTC. Translating it yields CSAIDQTSRDPWGDEQFF.

The chain employs TRBV14 and TRBJ2-2; a weak D match, TRBD2 (6 bases). Trimming left V 3 bases short and J 6 bases short, with 8 bases between. Germline V gene data show CDR1 as SGHDN and CDR2 as FVKESK. The CDR3 is 13 amino acids. CDR3 residues: CASSQASAGELFF. The CDR3, as DNA: TGTGCCAGCAGCCAGGCTAGCGCCGGGGAGCTGTTTTTT.